This T cell receptor (beta chain) originates from a study of blood T cell repertoires in COVID-19. About the study: Sample material is recorded as cDNA or gDNA derived from T cells, B-cell-depleted T cells, or PBMCs.

The CDR3 contains 14 residues. Germline V gene sequence: CDR1 MNHEY, CDR2 SMNVEV (reference sequence). Trimming shortened V by 4 bases and J by 2 bases, and 10 bases separated the two germline ends. Methods used by the authors: Amplification of reference gene primers was used by the study to estimate nucleated cell counts. Here immunoSEQ multiplex PCR was the method, and the copy in TCRdb shows in-frame clones only, minus some. V and J calls and clone size are as listed in that table; D and trimming were resolved from the DNA. There are about 220,000 clones in the sample; about three quarters occur only once, and roughly 6.7% lies in the top ten.

This rearrangement joins TRBV27 to TRBJ2-3; D is ambiguous. The sequencing sample was made of peripheral blood. This clonotype originated in a woman in her sixties or seventies with acute or convalescent COVID-19. The CDR3 reads CASSSRRFTDTQYF. The CDR3 DNA is TGTGCCAGCAGTTCCCGGAGATTCACAGATACGCAGTATTTT.